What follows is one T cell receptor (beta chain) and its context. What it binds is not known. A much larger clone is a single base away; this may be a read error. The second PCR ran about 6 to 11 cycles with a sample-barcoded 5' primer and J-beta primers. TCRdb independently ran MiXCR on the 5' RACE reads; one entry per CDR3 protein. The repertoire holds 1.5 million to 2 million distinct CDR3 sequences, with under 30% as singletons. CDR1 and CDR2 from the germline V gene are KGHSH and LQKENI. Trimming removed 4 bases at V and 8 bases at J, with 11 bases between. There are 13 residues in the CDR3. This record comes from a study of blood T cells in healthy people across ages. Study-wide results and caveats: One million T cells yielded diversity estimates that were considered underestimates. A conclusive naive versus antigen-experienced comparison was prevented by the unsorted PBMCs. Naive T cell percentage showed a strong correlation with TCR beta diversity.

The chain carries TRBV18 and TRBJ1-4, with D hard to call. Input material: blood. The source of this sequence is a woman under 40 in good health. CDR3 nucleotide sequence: TGTGCCAGCTCACTAGATAGCGCCGAAAAACTGTTTTTT. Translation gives CASSLDSAEKLFF.